A selection of T cell receptor beta chains follows, all from one sample in a study of blood T cell repertoires in COVID-19. Here immunoSEQ multiplex PCR was the method, and the copy in TCRdb shows in-frame clones only, minus some. The table has about 210,000 clones, 85% to 90% seen once. The source material was PBMCs or T cells enriched from blood (not recorded which). The receptors originated from a man aged 30 to 45 who had recovered from COVID-19. Each CDR3 is given with its conserved first and last residue. The D gene is left open where the match is weak. Part of the rows lack a size; the others show once, few, many or a class for expanded clones.

clone_size d_call j_call v_call cdr3_nt cdr3_aa
- - TRBJ1-2 TRBV2 TGTGCCAGCAGAGCGGACAGTCAGCTCTATGGCTACACCTTC CASRADSQLYGYTF
- TRBD1 TRBJ2-3 TRBV7-2 TGTGCCAGCAGCGAGACAGGGCCAGGGGATACGCAGTATTTT CASSETGPGDTQYF
- - TRBJ1-2 TRBV12-3/TRBV12-4 TGTGCCACCCTGGTGGAGGGGAGAGGCTACACCTTC CATLVEGRGYTF
few - TRBJ2-2 TRBV7-9 TGTGCCAGCAACTATCCCGCCACGGTCACCGGGGAGCTGTTTTTT CASNYPATVTGELFF
- TRBD1 TRBJ2-7 TRBV27 TGTGCCAGCAGTCCGGGACCCCGGACAGGGGGCAACTACGAGCAGTACTTC CASSPGPRTGGNYEQYF
- - TRBJ1-5 TRBV5-5 TGTGCCAGCAGCTCACGTACAGGATCCTACAATCAGCCCCAGCATTTT CASSSRTGSYNQPQHF
once TRBD2 TRBJ2-7 TRBV6-5 TGTGCCAGCAGGTCCGGGACTAGCGGAGTCTACGAGCAGTACTTC CASRSGTSGVYEQYF
- TRBD1 TRBJ1-3 TRBV29-1 TGCAGCGCGTCTGGGACAGGCTCTGGAAACACCATATATTTT CSASGTGSGNTIYF
- - TRBJ2-5 TRBV11-2 TGTGCCAGCAGCTTTTCGGTTCTTCGGTCGGGGAACCAAGAGACCCAGTACTTC CASSFSVLRSGNQETQYF
once - TRBJ1-2 TRBV4-3 TGCGCCAGCAGCCAAGATCGAAGAGTGGGCGGCTACACCTTC CASSQDRRVGGYTF
- - TRBJ2-6 TRBV30 TGTGCCTGGAGAATACCAGGAAATTTTGGGGCCAACGTCCTGACTTTC CAWRIPGNFGANVLTF
- TRBD1 TRBJ2-2 TRBV30 TGTGCCTGGAATGACAGGGGGTGGTCCGGGGAGCTGTTTTTT CAWNDRGWSGELFF
- - TRBJ1-4 TRBV15 TGTGCCACCAGCAGAGTCGATGAAAAACTGTTTTTT CATSRVDEKLFF
- TRBD2 TRBJ2-7 TRBV7-9 TGTGCCAGCAGCCAAGGACTAGTTGCCTACGAGCAGTACTTC CASSQGLVAYEQYF
- TRBD1 TRBJ2-2 TRBV10-2 TGCGCCAGCAGGATACAGGACAGGGACACCGGGGAGCTGTTTTTT CASRIQDRDTGELFF
- - TRBJ1-6 TRBV4-3 TGCGCCAGCAGCCAAGATCACGGGCTCGGAGGTCATTCACCCCTCCACTTT CASSQDHGLGGHSPLHF
few TRBD1 TRBJ2-3 TRBV6-1 TGTGCCAGCAGTGGGTTCCCGGGACAGGGACCAGATACGCAGTATTTT CASSGFPGQGPDTQYF
once - TRBJ2-2 TRBV2 TGTGCCAGCAGTGCTGGGCTGGGCACCGGGGAGCTGTTTTTT CASSAGLGTGELFF
- - TRBJ1-5 TRBV28 TGTGCCAGCAGTTTGGTTGGTCAGGGCAATCAGCCCCAGCATTTT CASSLVGQGNQPQHF
- TRBD1 TRBJ1-2 TRBV19 TGTGCCAGTAGTATAGAAGAGACAGGGGCTGCGGGCTACACCTTC CASSIEETGAAGYTF
- - TRBJ2-3 TRBV7-2 TGTGCCAGCAGCTCCAGATCCTTTAGCACAGATACGCAGTATTTT CASSSRSFSTDTQYF
- - TRBJ2-7 TRBV3-1/TRBV3-2 TGTGCCAGCAGCCAAGGCAGCCGGGACTACGAGCAGTACTTC CASSQGSRDYEQYF
- - TRBJ2-2 TRBV25-1 TGTGCCAGCAGGTCCGGGACACTTAACACCGGGGAGCTGTTTTTT CASRSGTLNTGELFF
- TRBD1 TRBJ1-4 TRBV9 TGTGCCAGCAGCCCAAGGGACAGGGTACCTGAAAAACTGTTTTTT CASSPRDRVPEKLFF
- TRBD1 TRBJ1-1 TRBV6-2/TRBV6-3 TGTGCCAGCAGTTACGACAGGACAGGAATGAACACTGAAGCTTTCTTT CASSYDRTGMNTEAFF
- - TRBJ1-6 TRBV11-2 TGTGCCAGCAGCTTAGGGAGGGGCCAGGCTCGGTCTAATTCACCCCTCCACTTT CASSLGRGQARSNSPLHF
- - TRBJ1-6 TRBV4-1 TGCGCCAGCAGCCAAGATCCGGACAGCAGCTCCTATAATTCACCCCTCCACTTT CASSQDPDSSSYNSPLHF
- - TRBJ1-2 TRBV7-9 TGTGCCAGCAGCTTAATAACAGACTATGGCTACACCTTC CASSLITDYGYTF
- TRBD2 TRBJ2-1 TRBV5-1 TGCGCCAGCAGCTTCAGCGGGAGTGCCTACAATGAGCAGTTCTTC CASSFSGSAYNEQFF
- - TRBJ1-3 TRBV15 TGTGCCACCAGCCGGGGGGTCGGAAACACCATATATTTT CATSRGVGNTIYF
- - TRBJ2-1 TRBV13 TGTGCCAGCAGCTTAAGGCGGGGCCATTCCTACAATGAGCAGTTCTTC CASSLRRGHSYNEQFF
- TRBD2 TRBJ2-2 TRBV28 TGTGCCAGCAGTTTTCTAGCGGGAGGGCGGAACACCGGGGAGCTGTTTTTT CASSFLAGGRNTGELFF
- TRBD1 TRBJ1-4 TRBV5-1 TGCGCCAGCAGCTTGGCCTTAGGACAGGGGGAAAAACTGTTTTTT CASSLALGQGEKLFF
- TRBD2 TRBJ2-7 TRBV5-1 TGCGCCAGCAGCTTGACTAGCGGGACACGCGAGCAGTACTTC CASSLTSGTREQYF
few - TRBJ1-6 TRBV7-9 TGTGCCAGCAGCCTAGGCCAGGGGAGTAGTTCACCCCTCCACTTT CASSLGQGSSSPLHF
- - TRBJ1-2 TRBV19 TGTGCCAGTAGTATTACGGGGAAGAGTTATGGCTACACCTTC CASSITGKSYGYTF
- TRBD1 TRBJ2-7 TRBV5-4 TGTGCCAGCAGCTTGGCCGCAGGGGGCGGCTACGAGCAGTACTTC CASSLAAGGGYEQYF
- - TRBJ1-2 TRBV4-3 TGCGCCAGCAGCCAAGATTATACTGCCAATTATGGCTACACCTTC CASSQDYTANYGYTF
- TRBD1 TRBJ1-1 TRBV11-2 TGTGCCAGCAGCTTTCGTGGGACAGGGGGCTTTGGTGAAGCTTTCTTT CASSFRGTGGFGEAFF
- - TRBJ2-2 TRBV7-2 TGTGCCAGCAGCTTAGACAAGGGGGAGCTGTTTTTT CASSLDKGELFF
- - TRBJ2-7 TRBV7-2 TGTGCCAGCAGCTTAGTTCCTCGGGTCATCTACGAGCAGTACTTC CASSLVPRVIYEQYF
- - TRBJ1-2 TRBV4-3 TGCGCCAGCAGCCAAGGGGAGGGTAATGGCTACACCTTC CASSQGEGNGYTF
- - TRBJ1-1 TRBV7-2 TGTGCCAGCAGACCACAGGGAACGAACACTGAAGCTTTCTTT CASRPQGTNTEAFF
- - TRBJ1-1 TRBV29-1 TGCAGCGTACCGGAAACAGGGAACACTGAAGCTTTCTTT CSVPETGNTEAFF
- - TRBJ1-6 TRBV9 TGTGCCAGCAGCGAGGAGGACGTTTATAATTCACCCCTCCACTTT CASSEEDVYNSPLHF
- - TRBJ1-1 TRBV19 TGTGCCAGTAGTGCGGGATGGAACACTGAAGCTTTCTTT CASSAGWNTEAFF
- - TRBJ2-3 TRBV6-2/TRBV6-3 TGTGCCAGCAGCCAAGGACACCGCAGCTCCCGGACAGATACGCAGTATTTT CASSQGHRSSRTDTQYF
- TRBD1 TRBJ2-7 TRBV28 TGTGCCAGCACCACCCTACCGGACAGGTCGCGGAAGTACTTC CASTTLPDRSRKYF
once - TRBJ2-2 TRBV7-8 TGTGCCAGCAGCACACGCAACACCGGGGAGCTGTTTTTT CASSTRNTGELFF
- - TRBJ2-7 TRBV10-2 TGCGCCAGCAGTGAGTCAGACAGCTCCTACGAGCAGTACTTC CASSESDSSYEQYF